This paragraph covers one T cell receptor beta chain sequence. TCRdb's table, derived via immunoSEQ multiplex PCR, lists solely in-frame clones and lacks some. The sample contains just under 65,000 clones, around 89% of which appear only once. The sample is drawn from a study of PD-1 blockade in mismatch repair-deficient tumors. The overall study: All were previously treated, progressing patients with 11 to 13 mismatch repair-deficient cancer types.

The germline V gene has CDR1 SGHDT and CDR2 YYEEEE. With V trimmed by 2 bases and J by 5 bases, 9 bases remained unmatched. The CDR3 spans 15 residues. This TCR derives from an adult with mismatch repair-deficient cancer. The chain recombines TRBV5-6 with TRBJ2-5, with 7 bases fitting TRBD1. Sequenced material: peripheral blood, taken 52 weeks after starting pembrolizumab. The CDR3 bases are TGTGCCAGCAGCTTAACGGGACAGCCAACGGAGACCCAGTACTTC. It specifies CASSLTGQPTETQYF.